This T cell receptor beta chain was documented in a study of blood T cells in healthy people across ages. General observations from the study: In older individuals, TCR beta diversity per million T cells was lower, falling roughly linearly with age. Diversity estimates drawn from one million T cells were deemed underestimates.

Primers used in a second PCR of about 6 to 11 cycles were a sample-barcoded 5' primer and a J-beta primer mix. TCRdb analysed the 5' RACE reads with MiXCR anew, one entry per CDR3 protein. The repertoire includes roughly 720,000 distinct CDR3 sequences, 53% of them detected once, and about 42% sits in the top ten. Concerning this clonotype itself: Its target is unknown.

Germline CDR1 SGHKS, CDR2 YYEKEE (reference sequence). This CDR3 contains 14 residues. V was clipped by 1 base and J by 1 base, with 8 bases between them. Sequences were obtained from blood. This TCR was sampled from a man aged 80 or over in good health. V and J are TRBV5-5 and TRBJ1-1; D unresolved. In DNA form, the CDR3 reads TGTGCCAGCAGCTTGTTGCGCAAGAACACTGAAGCTTTCTTT. It specifies CASSLLRKNTEAFF.